This entry lists 19 T cell receptor beta chains sequenced from one sample in a study of blood T cell repertoires in COVID-19. Assay used: immunoSEQ multiplex PCR; TCRdb lists only in-frame clones, some missing. This table holds 200,000 to 250,000 clones, about 90% found once. The sequenced sample was PBMCs or T cells enriched from blood (not recorded which). The receptors were sampled from a man aged 30-40 years who had been exposed to COVID-19.

The V and J genes are TRBV3-1 (or the pseudogene TRBV3-2) and TRBJ2-3; 15 positions agree with TRBD2. V lost 5 bases to trimming and J lost 2 bases; unmatched junction nucleotides: 5. CDR1 is LGHDT and CDR2 is YNNKEL in the germline V gene (reference sequence). CDR3 length: 17 amino acids. For the CDR3, the DNA is TGTGCCAGCAGCGCGGGACTAGCGGGGGGAACCACAGATACGCAGTATTTT. Its translation is CASSAGLAGGTTDTQYF.

The chain combines TRBV3-1 (or the pseudogene TRBV3-2) with TRBJ1-1, with a weak D call TRBD1 (5 bases). Germline V lookup: CDR1 LGHDT, CDR2 YNNKEL (reference sequence). Trimming took off 3 bases at V and 10 bases at J, with 12 bases between the two ends. This CDR3 is built from 12 residues. This CDR3 is CASSQTRGLAFF. DNA of the CDR3: TGTGCCAGCAGCCAGACTAGGGGTTTAGCTTTCTTT.

CDR3 in DNA: TGCAGTGCTAGGGCCGATGGCTACACCTTC. Its protein product is CSARADGYTF. The chain is built from TRBV20-1 and TRBJ1-2; D ambiguous. Germline CDR1 DFQATT, CDR2 SNEGSKA (reference sequence). The V and J ends lost 3 bases and 6 bases respectively, with 5 bases between them. The length of the CDR3 is 10 residues.

The chain is built from TRBV4-2 and TRBJ2-1; 7 bases line up with TRBD2. Germline CDR1 is LGHNA and CDR2 is YNFKEQ. J was trimmed by 3 bases and V by 1 base; bases with no gene match: 3. CDR3 length: 15 amino acids. The chain's CDR3 is CASSQAASGYNEQFF. CDR3 coding DNA: TGTGCCAGCAGCCAAGCTGCTAGCGGCTACAATGAGCAGTTCTTC.

This chain joins TRBV5-6 and TRBJ2-2; 7 bases line up with TRBD1. The CDR3 has 17 amino acids. Germline CDR1 and CDR2: SGHDT and YYEEEE. The trim removed 3 bases at V and 4 bases at J, leaving 12 bases unmatched. The CDR3 coding sequence is TGTGCCAGCAGCTCATATACCGGGACAGCCTCCACCGGGGAGCTGTTTTTT. It specifies CASSSYTGTASTGELFF.

V and J are TRBV5-1 and TRBJ1-1, with D unclear. The germline V gene has CDR1 SGHRS and CDR2 YFSETQ. The CDR3 extends over 14 amino acids. Between the trimmed V and J ends, which lost 4 bases and 5 bases, there was a span of 15 bases. CDR3: CASSREETGTEAFF. The CDR3 DNA follows: TGCGCCAGCAGCCGCGAAGAAACGGGAACTGAAGCTTTCTTT.

V and J are TRBV27 and TRBJ2-7, with 8 bases identical to TRBD2. The CDR3 is 18 amino acids. In germline, CDR1 is MNHEY, CDR2 SMNVEV (reference sequence). J was trimmed by 0 bases and V by 6 bases; bases with no gene match: 16. The CDR3 spells CASSQYGGAIRFSYEQYF. CDR3 in DNA: TGTGCCAGCAGCCAATACGGGGGGGCTATAAGATTCTCCTACGAGCAGTACTTC.

The chain couples TRBV13 to TRBJ1-3; unclear D gene. Trimming shortened V by 8 bases and J by 0 bases, and 8 bases separated the two germline ends. The CDR3 is 13 amino acids. Germline CDR1 PRHDT, CDR2 FYEKMQ (reference sequence). This CDR3 is CASSVSSGNTIYF. The CDR3 DNA is TGTGCCAGCTCCGTCAGCTCTGGAAACACCATATATTTT. The variable domain in full, completed from reference TRBV13 and TRBJ1-3, reads AAGVIQSPRHLIKEKRETATLKCYPIPRHDTVYWYQQGPGQDPQFLISFYEKMQSDKGSIPDRFSAQQFSDYHSELNMSSLELGDSALYFCASSVSSGNTIYFGEGSWLTVV.

The rearrangement joins TRBV6-2 or TRBV6-3 to TRBJ2-5; 8 positions match TRBD2. CDR1 and CDR2 (germline): MNHEY, SVGEGT. The CDR3 totals 15 residues. V gave up 3 bases and J gave up 1 base; unmatched junction bases: 4. For the CDR3, the DNA is TGTGCCAGCAGTTATCGGCGGGGGGTCCAAGAGACCCAGTACTTC. Residues: CASSYRRGVQETQYF.

The chain joins TRBV7-2 to TRBJ1-6; 7 nucleotides match TRBD1. CDR3 length: 15 amino acids. Germline V CDR1 and CDR2: SGHTA, FQGNSA. V dropped 5 bases and J dropped 5; count of bases not matched to a gene: 6. The CDR3 sequence is CASSPRQGHNSPLHF. DNA of the CDR3: TGTGCCAGCAGCCCCCGACAGGGTCATAATTCACCCCTCCACTTT.

As for this clone: At one boundary the junction diverges from the germline segment, which might be a read error. V usage is TRBV7-7 and J usage is TRBJ2-2, with 8 bases fitting TRBD2. CDR3 size: 18 residues. Per germline, CDR1 SSHAT and CDR2 FNYEAQ (reference sequence). CDR3 bases: TGTGCCAGCAGCCTAGCACCTGCTCACGGGGGGGTCACCGGGGAGCTGTTTTTT. It is translated as CASSLAPAHGGVTGELFF.

The DNA of the CDR3 is TGTGCCACCAGCAGAACTCCCAGATTGGGGGGGAAATACAATGAGCAGTTCTTC. Translated: CATSRTPRLGGKYNEQFF. The chain links TRBV15 to TRBJ2-1, with 7 bases fitting TRBD2. J gave up 4 bases and V 2 bases, and 14 bases lay outside the gene matches. Germline V gene sequence: CDR1 LNHNV, CDR2 YYDKDF (reference sequence). The CDR3 consists of 18 residues.

The chain uses TRBV11-2 and TRBJ1-2; D gene unclear. The V gene's germline CDR1 is SGHAT and CDR2 FQNNGV. The CDR3 runs to 15 residues. Trimming stripped 5 bases from V and 5 bases from J, with 18 bases between. This CDR3 is CASSPAGVIKYGYTF. The CDR3, as DNA: TGTGCCAGCAGCCCGGCGGGAGTAATAAAGTATGGCTACACCTTC.

The chain uses TRBV7-9 and TRBJ2-5, with D possibly being TRBD1 (6 bases). The germline V and J ends were trimmed by 3 bases and 3 bases, with 14 bases remaining between them. The CDR3 contains 15 residues. CDR1 is SEHNR, CDR2 FQNEAQ, per germline (reference sequence). CDR3 nucleotide sequence: TGTGCCAGCAGCTTTCAGGGGTTCGGTAAAGAGACCCAGTACTTC. Encoded protein: CASSFQGFGKETQYF.

The DNA for the CDR3 is TGTGCCAGCAGCTTCGGGACTCCCAATGAGCAGTTCTTC. It codes for CASSFGTPNEQFF. The chain carries TRBV13 and TRBJ2-1; D perhaps matches TRBD2 (6 bases). The CDR3 contains 13 residues. The V and J ends lost 3 bases and 6 bases respectively, with 9 bases between them. Per germline, CDR1 PRHDT and CDR2 FYEKMQ (reference sequence).

The J gene is TRBJ2-3, the V gene TRBV2, with a possible D match to TRBD2 (5 bases). Per the germline V gene, CDR1 is SNHLY and CDR2 is FYNNEI. V lost 3 bases, J lost 1 base, and 11 bases lay in between. The CDR3 loop spans 15 amino acids. Here the CDR3 reads CASSEGSARTDTQYF. DNA for the CDR3: TGTGCCAGCAGTGAGGGGAGCGCCCGCACAGATACGCAGTATTTT.

The chain is built from TRBV6-4 and TRBJ1-2; no clear D. The CDR3 sequence is 11 residues long. The germline V gene encodes CDR1 MRHNA and CDR2 SNTAGT. V gave up 7 bases and J gave up 4 bases, with 7 bases separating them. CDR3 DNA: TGTGCCAGCACCGGAGGCTATGGCTACACCTTC. This sequence encodes CASTGGYGYTF.

V and J are TRBV10-3 and TRBJ1-5, with D hard to call. Trimming pared 2 bases from V and 5 bases from J, leaving 10 bases between. The germline V gene has CDR1 ENHRY and CDR2 SYGVKD. This CDR3 has 14 residues. CDR3 bases: TGTGCCATCAGTGAGCCAAACAGTGATCAGCCCCAGCATTTT. Translating gives CAISEPNSDQPQHF.

The genes are TRBV18 and TRBJ2-7; maybe TRBD2 (5 bases). Germline assignment: CDR1 KGHSH and CDR2 LQKENI. The CDR3 consists of 13 residues. V gave up 0 bases and J gave up 7 bases, with 10 bases separating them. The CDR3 region is CASSPPGSAEQYF. The DNA of the CDR3 is TGTGCCAGCTCACCACCGGGGAGTGCGGAGCAGTACTTC.